This TCR beta chain was obtained from a study of CD8+ T cells in alopecia areata. Trimming pared 2 bases from V and 0 bases from J, leaving 5 bases between. The germline V gene has CDR1 SGHDN and CDR2 FVKESK. CDR3 length: 14 residues. As for treatment: oral pan-JAK inhibitor, 5-10 mg twice daily. This clone was seen a few times. Its antigen is currently unknown. RNA extraction was followed by reverse transcription into cDNA, which acted as the sequencing template. Method: immunoSEQ multiplex PCR; TCRdb's copy keeps in-frame clones and lacks some. The sample lists 190,000 or so clones, roughly 60% occurring once. Study outcomes and limitations: There was only one nonresponder, so it was unclear how baseline CD8+ expansion relates to response.

The sample in question was CD4+ T cells sorted from blood, obtained at week 24, from a patient treated with tofacitinib. This rearrangement joins TRBV14 to TRBJ2-4; the D is unclear. This TCR was sampled from a human donor with alopecia areata. The CDR3 coding sequence is TGTGCCAGCAGCCAACTGGGAGCCAAAAACATTCAGTACTTC. It is translated as CASSQLGAKNIQYF. The entire variable domain, with the rest obtained from reference TRBV14 and TRBJ2-4, is as follows: EAGVTQFPSHSVIEKGQTVTLRCDPISGHDNLYWYRRVMGKEIKFLLHFVKESKQDESGMPNNRFLAERTGGTYSTLKVQPAELEDSGVYFCASSQLGAKNIQYFGAGTRLSVL.